These T cell receptor beta chains were read from a single sample in a study of blood T cell repertoires in COVID-19. Clones were read by immunoSEQ multiplex PCR, and TCRdb kept only the in-frame ones, dropping some. This table holds about 81,000 clones, around 91% found once. The material sequenced was peripheral blood. Receptors originate from a man in his 70s with active or convalescent COVID-19. Each CDR3 is given with its conserved first and last residue. The order of the fields is V gene, clone size, D gene, J gene, CDR3 DNA, CDR3 protein. A D gene is named only where the DNA matches it firmly. The listing skips clone size in some rows; elsewhere it reads once, few, many or a size class.

TRBV5-1,.,TRBD1,TRBJ2-7,TGCGCCAGTAATGACAGGGTCGTTGAGCAGTACTTC,CASNDRVVEQYF
TRBV25-1,.,.,TRBJ2-5,TGTGCCAGCAGTGAAAGAGGGAACCAAGAGACCCAGTACTTC,CASSERGNQETQYF
TRBV2,.,TRBD1,TRBJ1-5,TGTGCCAGCAGGGACAGGGATTCAGCCCAGCATTTT,CASRDRDSAQHF
TRBV11-2,.,TRBD2,TRBJ2-1,TGTGCCAGCAGCTTACAGAAAGGGTCCCGGCTAGCGGGGCTACAGCGGCAGTTCTTC,CASSLQKGSRLAGLQRQFF
TRBV9,.,.,TRBJ1-2,TGTGCCAGCAGCGTAAGGGGCAGAATGGGAATTGGCTACACCTTC,CASSVRGRMGIGYTF
TRBV5-1,.,.,TRBJ2-7,TGCGCCAGCACTATGGCGGGAAAGGCGGGGAGGAACGAGCAGTACTTC,CASTMAGKAGRNEQYF
TRBV6-5,.,TRBD1,TRBJ1-5,TGTGCCAGCAGTTTGACAGGGAATAGCAATCAGCCCCAGCATTTT,CASSLTGNSNQPQHF
TRBV20-1,.,.,TRBJ1-2,TGCAGTGCCCAAAACTATGGCTACACCTTC,CSAQNYGYTF
TRBV7-9,.,TRBD1,TRBJ1-6,TGTGCCAGCAGCTTAGCGGGGACAGGGACGCGTGGCTCACCCCTCCACTTT,CASSLAGTGTRGSPLHF
TRBV2,.,TRBD1,TRBJ1-2,TGTGCCAGCCTTCTCGTCAGGGGGTATGGCTACACCTTC,CASLLVRGYGYTF
TRBV6-5,.,TRBD1,TRBJ1-2,TGTGCCAGCAATCCGGGACAGGGTTGGGGCTACACCTTC,CASNPGQGWGYTF
TRBV30,.,.,TRBJ1-2,TGTGCCTGGAGTGTACCCCCCAATTCGGATGGCTACACCTTC,CAWSVPPNSDGYTF
TRBV7-3,.,TRBD1,TRBJ2-2,TGTGCCAGCAGCCCAGACAGGGGCACCGGGGAGCTGTTTTTT,CASSPDRGTGELFF
TRBV9,.,.,TRBJ1-5,TGTGCCAGCAGTACTGATCCGGGACACTCCGGTCCCAGTTCCCAGCATTTT,CASSTDPGHSGPSSQHF
TRBV10-3,few,.,TRBJ2-7,TGTGCCATCAGTGAGTCGGGAGGGGCAGGGGGCAACGAGCAGTACTTC,CAISESGGAGGNEQYF
TRBV5-6,.,.,TRBJ1-2,TGTGCCAGCAGCCAACGGGCGGGGAACTATGGCTACACCTTC,CASSQRAGNYGYTF